This passage covers 16 T cell receptor beta chains from one sample sequenced in a study of T-cell reconstitution after alpha-beta-depleted transplantation in children. Unique molecular identifiers were incorporated when the TCRbeta library was constructed. Each CDR3 protein is one row after TCRdb ran MiXCR on the PCR reads. The table shows about 980,000 distinct CDR3 sequences, with roughly 29% occurring only once. Sequencing was performed on PBMCs, mostly from graft donor cells, taken 360 days after TCRalphabeta/CD19-depleted stem cell transplant. These receptor sequences come from a boy in the first two years of life who had a stem cell transplant for SCID, so the T cells may come from the graft donor.

This clonotype turned up a few times. This chain links TRBV5-1 with TRBJ2-5; D unclear. V lost 0 bases, J lost 4 bases, and 10 bases lay in between. The CDR3 spans 14 residues. From germline, CDR1 is SGHRS and CDR2 YFSETQ. In DNA form, the CDR3 reads TGCGCCAGCAGCTTGGGACCGGTACCAGAGACCCAGTACTTC. Residues: CASSLGPVPETQYF.

This clonotype was detected a few times. The chain recombines TRBV27 with TRBJ2-7; a possible D gene is TRBD1 (6 bases). CDR3 size: 13 residues. V gave up 6 bases and J gave up 4 bases, with 13 bases separating them. CDR1 is MNHEY, CDR2 SMNVEV, per germline (reference sequence). CDR3 DNA: TGTGCCAGCAGCTCAGGGGTGCGTTACGAGCAGTACTTC. Its translation: CASSSGVRYEQYF.

The chain uses TRBV7-9 and TRBJ2-1; no clear D. The CDR3 is 13 amino acids. Trimming took 7 bases from V and 10 from J, leaving 17 bases between them. Per germline, CDR1 SEHNR and CDR2 FQNEAQ (reference sequence). CDR3 in amino acids: CASTGWREQEQFF. For the CDR3, the DNA is TGTGCCAGCACGGGTTGGAGAGAGCAGGAGCAGTTCTTC. Complete variable domain (other parts from reference TRBV7-9 and TRBJ2-1): DTGVSQNPRHKITKRGQNVTFRCDPISEHNRLYWYRQTLGQGPEFLTYFQNEAQLEKSRLLSDRFSAERPKGSFSTLEIQRTEQGDSAMYLCASTGWREQEQFFGPGTRLTVL.

V is TRBV27 and J is TRBJ2-7, with 11 nucleotides matching TRBD1. The ends lost 2 bases at V and 2 bases at J; junction bases unmatched: 5. The germline V gene encodes CDR1 MNHEY and CDR2 SMNVEV (reference sequence). CDR3 length: 16 amino acids. CDR3 loop: CASSLRLGQGAYEQYF. The CDR3 DNA follows: TGTGCCAGCAGTTTAAGGCTGGGACAGGGGGCCTACGAGCAGTACTTC.

Many counts were recorded for this clonotype. The chain couples TRBV12-3 or TRBV12-4 to TRBJ2-7; D is possibly TRBD1 (6 bases). V was cut by 6 bases and J by 2 bases, with 14 bases left in between. There are 14 residues in the CDR3. CDR3 residues: CASSRGQGAYEQYF. The CDR3 coding sequence is TGTGCCAGCAGCCGGGGACAAGGGGCCTACGAGCAGTACTTC.

This clonotype was recorded a few times. The chain employs TRBV5-3 and TRBJ2-2; either TRBD1 or TRBD2 may supply D (5 bases each). TRBV5-3 belongs to the ORF category, with a function that is uncertain. The V end lost 4 bases, the J end lost 2 bases, and 12 bases lay between the germline ends. This CDR3 has 15 amino acids. DNA of the CDR3: TGTGCCAGAAGCGATGCCGGGGCCAACACCGGGGAGCTGTTTTTT. Amino acids: CARSDAGANTGELFF.

This chain uses TRBV12-3 or TRBV12-4 with TRBJ2-1, with 11 bases fitting TRBD2. V dropped 4 bases and J dropped 4; count of bases not matched to a gene: 9. The CDR3 runs to 17 residues. The CDR3 loop is CASSSHSSGGSYNEQFF. DNA for the CDR3: TGTGCCAGCAGTTCACACTCTAGCGGGGGGTCATACAATGAGCAGTTCTTC.

The rearrangement links TRBV28 to TRBJ2-3, with 7 bases aligning to TRBD1. This CDR3 spans 15 amino acids. V trimming: 5 bases; J trimming: 4 bases; junction bases outside the gene matches: 9. The germline V gene encodes CDR1 MDHEN and CDR2 SYDVKM. DNA for the CDR3: TGTGCCAGCAGTACCCTGACAGGGCGGTCAGATACGCAGTATTTT. This gives the protein CASSTLTGRSDTQYF.

This clonotype appeared a single time. The rearrangement links TRBV20-1 to TRBJ1-1; 7 positions match TRBD1. Per the germline V gene, CDR1 is DFQATT and CDR2 is SNEGSKA (reference sequence). The CDR3 runs to 14 residues. The junction had 9 bases not matched to a gene; V was cut back by 1 base and J by 7 bases. The chain's CDR3 is CSARGNRGFGEAFF. In DNA, the CDR3 is TGCAGTGCTAGAGGCAACAGGGGTTTCGGTGAAGCTTTCTTT.

V is TRBV4-1 and J is TRBJ2-6, with D unresolved. The germline gives CDR1 MGHRA, CDR2 YSYEKL. Trimming took 2 bases from V and 0 from J, leaving 8 bases between them. The CDR3 length is 16 residues. In DNA, the CDR3 is TGCGCCAGCAGCCAACTGGCCAGCTCTGGGGCCAACGTCCTGACTTTC. It encodes CASSQLASSGANVLTF.

The chain uses TRBV2 and TRBJ2-3; D gene ambiguous. The CDR3 totals 14 residues. Trimming left V 3 bases short and J 1 base short, with 8 bases between. Germline V gives CDR1 SNHLY, CDR2 FYNNEI. Here the CDR3 reads CASSDFPGTDTQYF. In nucleotides, the CDR3 is TGTGCCAGCAGTGATTTCCCGGGCACAGATACGCAGTATTTT.

This clonotype turned up a few times. V is TRBV5-1 and J is TRBJ2-1, with 7 bases lining up with TRBD1. The CDR3 length is 14 residues. Germline CDR1 and CDR2: SGHRS and YFSETQ. The J segment lost 9 bases and the V segment lost 2 bases, leaving 8 bases of the junction unmatched. CDR3 region: CASSLGTASSEQFF. CDR3 in DNA: TGCGCCAGCAGCTTAGGGACAGCTTCTTCTGAGCAGTTCTTC.

This chain joins TRBV27 and TRBJ2-7; D perhaps matches TRBD2 (5 bases). From germline, CDR1 is MNHEY and CDR2 SMNVEV (reference sequence). The V and J ends lost 6 bases and 4 bases respectively, with 10 bases between them. This CDR3 has 12 residues. The DNA for the CDR3 is TGTGCCAGCAGCGTGCGAGGGTACGAGCAGTACTTC. Its translation: CASSVRGYEQYF.

This clonotype occurred a few times. The V gene is TRBV18, the J gene TRBJ2-1, with D tentatively TRBD1 (7 bases). Trimming shortened V by 3 bases and J by 4 bases, and 19 bases separated the two germline ends. Looked up from germline, CDR1 is KGHSH and CDR2 is LQKENI. There are 17 residues in the CDR3. CDR3 coding DNA: TGTGCCAGCTCACCGTCAACGGCGGGACAGCCTTACAATGAGCAGTTCTTC. This codes for CASSPSTAGQPYNEQFF.

The rearrangement uses TRBV9 and TRBJ2-7; D may correspond to TRBD1 or TRBD2 (7 bases each). CDR1 and CDR2 from the germline V gene are SGDLS and YYNGEE. This CDR3 is 15 amino acids long. V dropped 3 bases and J dropped 2 bases, with 15 bases sitting between them. The CDR3 nucleotides read TGTGCCAGCAGCGAAGACAGGGAGGGGACCTACGAGCAGTACTTC. Protein product: CASSEDREGTYEQYF.

This clonotype appeared a few times. The V call is TRBV27, the J call TRBJ1-2, with a tentative D call TRBD1 (5 bases). The CDR3 has 13 residues. Germline V gene lookup returns CDR1 MNHEY and CDR2 SMNVEV (reference sequence). V dropped 2 bases and J dropped 4 bases, with 8 bases sitting between them. CDR3 sequence (DNA): TGTGCCAGCAGTTTAAGGGGAGGCTATGGCTACACCTTC. Protein: CASSLRGGYGYTF.